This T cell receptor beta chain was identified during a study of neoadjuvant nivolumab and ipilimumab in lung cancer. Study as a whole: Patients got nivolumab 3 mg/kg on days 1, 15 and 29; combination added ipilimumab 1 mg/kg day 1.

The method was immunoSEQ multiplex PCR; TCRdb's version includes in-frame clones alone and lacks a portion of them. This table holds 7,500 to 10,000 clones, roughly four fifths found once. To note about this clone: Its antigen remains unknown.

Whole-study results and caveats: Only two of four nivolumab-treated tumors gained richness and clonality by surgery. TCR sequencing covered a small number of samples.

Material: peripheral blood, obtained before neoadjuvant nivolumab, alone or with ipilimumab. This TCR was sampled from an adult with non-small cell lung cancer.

For the CDR3, the DNA is TGTGCCAGCAGTTCGCCAACAGGGGGGTATGGCTACACCTTC. Translated, it gives CASSSPTGGYGYTF. The chain has TRBV28 and TRBJ1-2; TRBD1 matches at 8 bases. After removal of 4 bases from V and 5 bases from J, the junction contained 6 bases not matched to a gene. The CDR3 loop spans 14 amino acids. CDR1 and CDR2 (germline): MDHEN, SYDVKM.